This TCR beta chain was captured by sequencing in a study of cytomegalovirus exposure and HLA in healthy donors. General observations from the study: A list of roughly 160 TCR beta chains associated with cytomegalovirus was given. There were three CMV-associated chains whose specificity for CMV antigens was confirmed in vitro. A prior analysis recorded that most TCR beta V segments were productive about 90% or about 30% of the time. Based on reports, TCR beta sequences accurately predicted HLA-A and HLA-B alleles for most subjects.

Remarks on this clone: Its antigen is currently unknown. Germline is not matched at one junction end, which may reflect a read error.

The PCR had 60 Vbeta and 13 Jbeta primers. This table comes from immunoSEQ multiplex PCR, and its TCRdb copy is limited to in-frame clones, with some not included. The sample contains about 140,000 clones, about 77% of which appear only once. This CDR3 region has 10 residues. The germline V gene has CDR1 ENHRY and CDR2 SYGVKD. The V call is TRBV10-3, the J call TRBJ1-1; D not resolved. The sequence was obtained from a female donor in good health and CMV-seronegative. The material sequenced was PBMCs. CDR3 bases: TGTGCCATCAGTGAGTTGGAGACCCAATTT. It specifies CAISELETQF.